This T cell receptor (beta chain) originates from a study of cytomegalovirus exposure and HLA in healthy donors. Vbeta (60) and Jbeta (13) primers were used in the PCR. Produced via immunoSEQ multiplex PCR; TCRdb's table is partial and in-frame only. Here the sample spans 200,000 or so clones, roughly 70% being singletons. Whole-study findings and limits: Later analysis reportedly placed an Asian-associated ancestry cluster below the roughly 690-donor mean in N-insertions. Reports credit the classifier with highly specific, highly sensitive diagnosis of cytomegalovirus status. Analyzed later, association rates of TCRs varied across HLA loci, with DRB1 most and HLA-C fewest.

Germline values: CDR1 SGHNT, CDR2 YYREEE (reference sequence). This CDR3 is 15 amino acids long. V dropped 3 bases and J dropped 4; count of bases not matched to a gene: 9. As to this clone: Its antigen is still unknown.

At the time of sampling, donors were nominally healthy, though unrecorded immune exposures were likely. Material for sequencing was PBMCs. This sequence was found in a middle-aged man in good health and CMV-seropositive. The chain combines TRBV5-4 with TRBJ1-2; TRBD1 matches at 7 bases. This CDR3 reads CASSSGTENFYGYTF. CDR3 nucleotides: TGTGCCAGCAGCTCCGGGACAGAGAATTTCTATGGCTACACCTTC.